This TCR beta chain was recorded in a study of control samples from healthy donors and cancer patients. Some clones are missing from TCRdb's copy, which holds only in-frame ones; the method was immunoSEQ multiplex PCR. Of 85,000 to 100,000 clones listed, over 85% are singletons. The CDR3 spans 12 residues. The germline V gene encodes CDR1 SGHNT and CDR2 YYREEE (reference sequence). To note about this clone: Its ends do not fully match the called genes, so a read error is possible. This sample also contains other DNA sequences that code for the same CDR3.

The chain combines TRBV5-4 with TRBJ2-7; D remains unclear. Source material: blood. The clonotype originates from a man aged 18 to 29 in good health. The chain's CDR3 is CASSLGGYEQYF. DNA of the CDR3: TGTGCTAGCAGCTTGGGTGGGTACGAGCAGTACTTC.